What follows are 26 T cell receptor beta chains derived from one specimen sequenced in a study of blood T cells in healthy people across ages. A second PCR of 7 to 11 cycles used a sample-barcoded 5' primer and a J-beta primer mix. One entry per CDR3 protein, called by TCRdb with MiXCR from the 5' RACE reads. Of roughly 500,000 distinct CDR3 sequences in the sample, 27% were seen once. What was sequenced was blood. Every receptor here comes from a woman aged 65 to 85 in good health.

Only a few counts were recorded for this clonotype. Germline and junction disagree at one end, which may indicate a read error. The chain has TRBV6-1 and TRBJ2-7, with D tentatively TRBD1 or TRBD2 (5 bases each). The germline gives CDR1 MNHNS, CDR2 SASEGT. The CDR3 is 17 residues long. Here the CDR3 reads CASSELSKAGSSYGQYF. For the CDR3, the DNA is TGTGCCAGCAGTGAATTGTCCAAGGCAGGGAGCTCCTACGGGCAGTACTTC.

This clonotype has a single count. At one of its ends the junction is not consistent with the germline gene, which may arise from a read error. V gene TRBV5-6 combines with J gene TRBJ2-5, with D possibly matching TRBD2 (6 bases). CDR3 length equals 13 residues. Germline CDR1 and CDR2: SGHDT and YYEEEE. The CDR3 loop reads CASSPPSSNGGFF. CDR3 sequence (DNA): TGTGCCAGCAGTCCCCCATCTTCAAACGGAGGGTTCTTC.

This clonotype has more than one count but fewer than ten. The J gene is TRBJ2-4, the V gene TRBV4-1; 8 bases line up with TRBD1. The V gene's germline CDR1 is MGHRA and CDR2 YSYEKL. V shed 5 bases, J shed 6 bases, and the junction held 9 bases outside the gene matches. The length of the CDR3 is 15 residues. CDR3 protein: CASSEQGVRGNIQYF. The CDR3, as DNA: TGCGCCAGCAGCGAACAGGGGGTTCGGGGAAACATTCAGTACTTC.

The J gene is TRBJ2-3, the V gene TRBV4-3; TRBD2 agrees at 11 bases. The CDR3 is 18 amino acids. With 2 bases clipped from V and 2 bases from J, the junction kept 9 bases outside the gene matches. Germline assignment: CDR1 LGHNA and CDR2 YSLEER. The CDR3 is CASSQSIGLAGLTDTQYF. CDR3 nucleotides: TGCGCCAGCAGCCAATCCATAGGACTAGCGGGCCTCACAGATACGCAGTATTTT.

V usage is TRBV12-3 or TRBV12-4 and J usage is TRBJ1-2; TRBD1 might be the D (6 bases). The CDR3 loop spans 15 amino acids. Trimming took off 6 bases at V and 0 bases at J, with 14 bases between the two ends. The CDR3 DNA follows: TGTGCCAGCAGGGGGGGCCTTAATCCTAACTATGGCTACACCTTC. Protein: CASRGGLNPNYGYTF.

The chain has TRBV20-1 and TRBJ2-5; TRBD1 agrees at 7 bases. There are 13 residues in the CDR3. Germline V gene lookup returns CDR1 DFQATT and CDR2 SNEGSKA (reference sequence). The trim removed 3 bases at V and 7 bases at J, leaving 8 bases unmatched. CDR3 sequence: CSARGQTSGTQYF. The CDR3 nucleotides are TGCAGTGCTAGGGGACAGACCTCAGGGACCCAGTACTTC.

The V call is TRBV9, the J call TRBJ2-7, with 8 nucleotides matching TRBD2. Germline values: CDR1 SGDLS, CDR2 YYNGEE. The CDR3 extends over 16 amino acids. The V and J ends lost 0 bases and 2 bases, in that order; junction bases with no gene match: 7. The DNA of the CDR3 is TGTGCCAGCAGCGTAGGGGTAGCGGGGAGTACCTACGAGCAGTACTTC. Its translation: CASSVGVAGSTYEQYF.

On this clonotype itself: Given the absence of the conserved phenylalanine or tryptophan at the CDR3 end, a read error is likely. It is unclear where the CDR3 begins or ends on the DNA, so no DNA is shown, and the CDR3 is as TCRdb lists it. The V gene is TRBV7-9, the J gene TRBJ2-3; the table calls TRBD1, which could not be checked here. The germline gives CDR1 SEHNR, CDR2 FQNEAQ (reference sequence). The CDR3 region is 12 residues in length, termini included. The CDR3 sequence is CASSPQGPGGLI.

V usage is TRBV14 and J usage is TRBJ1-1, with 9 bases identical to TRBD1. The CDR3 spans 15 residues. The V gene's germline CDR1 is SGHDN and CDR2 FVKESK. Losses at the gene ends were 4 bases for V and 4 bases for J; bases not matched to a gene: 7. CDR3 nucleotide sequence: TGTGCCAGCAGCCCCCTCGACAGGGGGGGCACTGAAGCTTTCTTT. Residues: CASSPLDRGGTEAFF.

Notes on this clonotype: One end of the junction is discordant with germline, which a read error may explain. The chain recombines TRBV27 with TRBJ1-4, with D perhaps matching TRBD1 (6 bases). Germline V gene sequence: CDR1 MNHEY, CDR2 SMNVEV (reference sequence). This CDR3 region has 15 residues. This chain's CDR3 is CACSLYTGTNEKLFF. The CDR3 coding sequence is TGTGCCTGCAGTTTATATACAGGGACTAATGAAAAACTGTTTTTT.

This chain links TRBV7-8 with TRBJ2-7, with TRBD1 as a possible D gene (6 bases). This CDR3 comprises 13 residues. Per germline, CDR1 SGHVS and CDR2 FQNEAQ. The V end was cut by 5 bases, the J end by 5 bases, with 13 bases between. For the CDR3, the DNA is TGTGCCAGCAGCGCAGGGGATTCCAACGAGCAGTACTTC. Amino acid sequence: CASSAGDSNEQYF. Full variable domain (missing parts from reference TRBV7-8 and TRBJ2-7): GAGVSQSPRYKVAKRGQDVALRCDPISGHVSLFWYQQALGQGPEFLTYFQNEAQLDKSGLPSDRFFAERPEGSVSTLKIQRTQQEDSAVYLCASSAGDSNEQYFGPGTRLTVT.

V and J are TRBV20-1 and TRBJ1-4; D may be TRBD1 (5 bases). The V gene lost 6 bases and the J gene lost 1 base, with 21 bases spanning the gap. The CDR3 loop spans 17 amino acids. Germline CDR1 is DFQATT and CDR2 is SNEGSKA (reference sequence). The DNA for the CDR3 is TGCAGTGCCAAATTCGGGCAACCCGGGGGAACTAATGAAAAACTGTTTTTT. It yields the protein CSAKFGQPGGTNEKLFF.

This chain uses TRBV18 with TRBJ2-1; D may be TRBD1 (5 bases). The length of the CDR3 is 12 residues. The V end was cut by 5 bases, the J end by 9 bases, with 11 bases between. The germline gives CDR1 KGHSH, CDR2 LQKENI. CDR3 residues: CASSGQGGEQFF. CDR3 in DNA: TGTGCCAGCTCAGGGCAGGGTGGTGAGCAGTTCTTC.

The V and J genes are TRBV7-2 and TRBJ2-4; 9 positions match TRBD2. CDR1 is SGHTA and CDR2 is FQGNSA in the germline V gene. The CDR3 has 15 residues. V shed 5 bases, J shed 0 bases, and the junction held 2 bases outside the gene matches. The CDR3 sequence is CASSPSGVAKNIQYF. CDR3 nucleotides: TGTGCCAGCAGCCCTAGCGGGGTAGCCAAAAACATTCAGTACTTC.

This clonotype has a handful of counts. This sequence joins TRBV12-3 or TRBV12-4 and TRBJ2-4; 11 bases align to TRBD1. The trim removed 3 bases at V and 15 bases at J, leaving 10 bases unmatched. The CDR3 has 14 amino acids. The CDR3 nucleotides are TGTGCCAGCAGTTTTTATGGGACAGGGGGTATGGGGTACTTC. It encodes CASSFYGTGGMGYF.

The CDR3 DNA is TGTGCCAGCCAAATTAACCGGGACAGGGAACATGGCTACACCTTC. Residues: CASQINRDREHGYTF. The chain couples TRBV11-3 to TRBJ1-2; 9 bases match TRBD1. Germline V gene lookup returns CDR1 SGHNT and CDR2 YENEEA. V lost 8 bases to trimming and J lost 6 bases; unmatched junction nucleotides: 13. This CDR3 spans 15 amino acids.

The gene calls are TRBV4-2 and TRBJ1-2; D is unresolved. The V end lost 0 bases, the J end lost 6 bases, and 14 bases lay between the germline ends. The CDR3 covers 15 residues. Germline V lookup: CDR1 LGHNA, CDR2 YNFKEQ. CDR3 sequence (DNA): TGTGCCAGCAGCCAAGATTTCACCTCCTGGAATGGCTACACCTTC. Translating it yields CASSQDFTSWNGYTF.

To note about this clonotype: No conserved phenylalanine or tryptophan ends this CDR3, so it is likely a read error. The chain couples TRBV5-1 to TRBJ1-1, with no clear D. Deletions cut 0 bases from V and 2 bases from J, with 11 bases between. The CDR3 sequence is 15 residues long. Germline assignment: CDR1 SGHRS and CDR2 YFSETQ. The CDR3 bases are TGCGCCAGCAGCTTGGGCGGTTTTCAAAACACTGAAGCTTTCCTT. Translation: CASSLGGFQNTEAFL.

The sample holds a few counts of this clonotype. The CDR3: CASILWAVDEKLFF. In nucleotides, the CDR3 is TGTGCCAGCATCCTATGGGCCGTTGATGAAAAACTGTTTTTT. The genes are TRBV6-1 and TRBJ1-4; D uncertain. Germline V gene data show CDR1 as MNHNS and CDR2 as SASEGT. This CDR3 comprises 14 residues. Trimming stripped 7 bases from V and 6 bases from J, with 15 bases between.

The J gene is TRBJ1-2, the V gene TRBV20-1; TRBD1 agrees at 7 bases. The CDR3 loop spans 13 amino acids. The V gene end was trimmed by 0 bases and the J gene end by 6 bases; junction bases not matched to a gene: 4. Germline V gene sequence: CDR1 DFQATT, CDR2 SNEGSKA (reference sequence). CDR3 sequence (DNA): TGCAGTGCTAGAGACCCGGACAGGAATGGCTACACCTTC. It specifies CSARDPDRNGYTF.

This clonotype was seen only a few times. J is TRBJ1-6 and V is TRBV30; D perhaps matches TRBD1 (6 bases). The CDR3 extends over 12 amino acids. From germline, CDR1 is GTSNPN and CDR2 SVGIG (reference sequence). Trimming shortened V by 3 bases and J by 12 bases, and 12 bases separated the two germline ends. CDR3 region: CAWSAGGGPLHF. CDR3 coding DNA: TGTGCCTGGAGCGCAGGAGGGGGACCCCTCCACTTT.

The chain links TRBV6-2 or TRBV6-3 to TRBJ2-4, with no clear D. V lost 6 bases and J 0 bases, leaving 18 bases between the germline ends. Germline values: CDR1 MNHEY, CDR2 SVGEGT. The CDR3 totals 17 residues. The CDR3, as DNA: TGTGCCAGCAGCCCCCGGCGGTCGGAACTAGCCAAAAACATTCAGTACTTC. Its protein is CASSPRRSELAKNIQYF.

This clonotype was detected a few times. The chain employs TRBV10-3 and TRBJ2-7, with 8 positions matching TRBD1. The CDR3 covers 14 residues. Germline assignment: CDR1 ENHRY and CDR2 SYGVKD. With V trimmed by 10 bases and J by 0 bases, 8 bases remained unmatched. CDR3 coding DNA: TGTGCCACCGCCGGGACAGGAAGCTCCTACGAGCAGTACTTC. This sequence encodes CATAGTGSSYEQYF.

This clonotype was observed a few times. The genes are TRBV5-5 and TRBJ1-6; weak D call: TRBD1 (5 bases). V lost 0 bases and J 4 bases, leaving 11 bases between the germline ends. Germline V gene sequence: CDR1 SGHKS, CDR2 YYEKEE (reference sequence). The CDR3 has 16 residues. CDR3 region: CASSLVAGFYNSPLHF. The DNA for the CDR3 is TGTGCCAGCAGCTTGGTGGCAGGGTTTTATAATTCACCCCTCCACTTT.

J is TRBJ2-7 and V is TRBV28; D unclear. The DNA end favors TRBJ2-1, so the J call may be wrong. The CDR3 loop spans 17 amino acids. Germline V gene lookup returns CDR1 MDHEN and CDR2 SYDVKM. The DNA for the CDR3 is TGTGCCAGCAGTTTACGTTTTGCGGAGACCACCTACAATGAGCAGTTCTTC. Amino acids: CASSLRFAETTYNEQFF.

The gene calls are TRBV6-5 and TRBJ1-6, with D possibly being TRBD1 (5 bases). The V gene's germline CDR1 is MNHEY and CDR2 SVGAGI. The CDR3 runs 13 residues. With 0 bases removed from V and 9 bases from J, the gap between germline ends came to 6 bases. CDR3 amino acids: CASSYSGVSPLHF. CDR3 sequence (DNA): TGTGCCAGCAGTTACTCAGGGGTTTCACCCCTCCACTTT.